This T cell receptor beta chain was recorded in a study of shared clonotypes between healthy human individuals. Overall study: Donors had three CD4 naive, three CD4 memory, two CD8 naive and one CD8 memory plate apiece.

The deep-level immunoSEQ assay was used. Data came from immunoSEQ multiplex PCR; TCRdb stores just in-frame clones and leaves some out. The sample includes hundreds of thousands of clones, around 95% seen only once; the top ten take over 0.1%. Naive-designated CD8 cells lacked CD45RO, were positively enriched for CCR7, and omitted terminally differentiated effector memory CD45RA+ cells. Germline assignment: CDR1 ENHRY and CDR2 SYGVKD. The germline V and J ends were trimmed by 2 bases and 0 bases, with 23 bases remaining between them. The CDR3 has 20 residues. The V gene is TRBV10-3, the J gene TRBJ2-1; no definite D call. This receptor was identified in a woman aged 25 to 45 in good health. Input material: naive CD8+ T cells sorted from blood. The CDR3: CAISEPEGRKRSSSYNEQFF. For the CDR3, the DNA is TGTGCCATCAGTGAGCCAGAAGGTAGAAAGCGCAGCTCCTCCTACAATGAGCAGTTCTTC.